One sample yielded the 23 T cell receptor beta chains listed below, sequenced in a study of radiation and T cells in renal cell carcinoma. Using immunoSEQ multiplex PCR, the repertoire was profiled, and TCRdb retains in-frame clones only, with some absent. The sample yields 20,000 to 25,000 clones, 80% seen once. Time point reported: baseline pretreatment blood. Described treatment: 15 Gy SBRT to primary tumor, nephrectomy 4 weeks later. The sequencing used blood, collected from a patient whose treatment included radiotherapy and nephrectomy. These receptors came from a man aged 55-75 years with renal cell carcinoma.

The chain links TRBV30 to TRBJ2-5; D not resolved. V lost 2 bases and J lost 5, with 18 bases in between. Germline CDR1 and CDR2: GTSNPN and SVGIG (reference sequence). This CDR3 has 15 amino acids. The CDR3 here is CAWSRNSVVWETQYF. The CDR3 DNA follows: TGTGCCTGGAGTCGAAACAGTGTCGTTTGGGAGACCCAGTACTTC.

This clone was observed at least ten times. V gene TRBV5-1 combines with J gene TRBJ1-1; D may be TRBD1 (6 bases). V lost 4 bases, J lost 4 bases, and 11 bases lay in between. Germline assignment: CDR1 SGHRS and CDR2 YFSETQ. The CDR3 has 13 amino acids. The DNA for the CDR3 is TGCGCCAGCAGCCCGCCGGACAGCACTGAAGCTTTCTTT. It codes for CASSPPDSTEAFF.

This sequence joins TRBV7-3 and TRBJ2-2; 10 positions match TRBD2. This CDR3 comprises 14 residues. From germline, CDR1 is SGHTA and CDR2 FQGTGA. V lost 5 bases and J lost 6; bases outside the gene matches: 3. CDR3 DNA sequence: TGTGCCAGCAGCCTGGGACTAGCGTCCGGGGAGCTGTTTTTT. The encoded protein is CASSLGLASGELFF. The complete variable domain, with remaining parts taken from reference TRBV7-3 and TRBJ2-2, reads GAGVSQTPSNKVTEKGKYVELRCDPISGHTALYWYRQSLGQGPEFLIYFQGTGAADDSGLPNDRFFAVRPEGSVSTLKIQRTERGDSAVYLCASSLGLASGELFFGEGSRLTVL.

This clone was recorded only once. The chain links TRBV7-2 to TRBJ2-1; 12 nucleotides agree with TRBD2. The V and J ends lost 6 bases and 10 bases, in that order; junction bases with no gene match: 7. Germline V gene sequence: CDR1 SGHTA, CDR2 FQGNSA. There are 14 residues in the CDR3. For the CDR3, the DNA is TGTGCCAGCAGGAAACTAGCGGGAGGTAGAGAGCAGTTCTTC. It encodes CASRKLAGGREQFF.

V is TRBV19 and J is TRBJ2-3; D perhaps matches TRBD2 (6 bases). The germline gives CDR1 LNHDA, CDR2 SQIVND (reference sequence). The CDR3 sequence is 14 residues long. V was shortened by 8 bases and J by 3 bases, with 15 bases between the two germline ends. CDR3 in amino acids: CASGTPHGTDTQYF. DNA of the CDR3: TGTGCCAGTGGGACTCCCCATGGGACAGATACGCAGTATTTT.

V is TRBV7-8 and J is TRBJ2-7, with unresolved D. Germline values: CDR1 SGHVS, CDR2 FQNEAQ. Trimming took off 4 bases at V and 7 bases at J, with 11 bases between the two ends. The CDR3 runs 12 residues. Written as DNA, the CDR3 is TGTGCCAGCAGCTCCATGGCGGAAGAGCAGTACTTC. Translating gives CASSSMAEEQYF.

This chain uses TRBV30 with TRBJ2-7; D might be TRBD1 or TRBD2, each matching 5 bases. The CDR3 contains 13 residues. Trimming shortened V by 7 bases and J by 3 bases, and 16 bases separated the two germline ends. The germline V gene encodes CDR1 GTSNPN and CDR2 SVGIG (reference sequence). The CDR3 sequence: CAYAWDGDYEQYF. The DNA for the CDR3 is TGTGCCTACGCCTGGGACGGCGACTACGAGCAGTACTTC.

The chain couples TRBV5-1 to TRBJ1-5, with unresolved D. The CDR3 runs to 13 residues. Looked up from germline, CDR1 is SGHRS and CDR2 is YFSETQ. Between the trimmed V and J ends, which lost 7 bases and 0 bases, there was a span of 8 bases. Here the CDR3 DNA reads TGCGCCAGCCGAGTCGGTAGCAATCAGCCCCAGCATTTT. It is translated as CASRVGSNQPQHF. Full variable domain (outside the CDR3, taken from reference TRBV5-1 and TRBJ1-5): KAGVTQTPRYLIKTRGQQVTLSCSPISGHRSVSWYQQTPGQGLQFLFEYFSETQRNKGNFPGRFSGRQFSNSRSEMNVSTLELGDSALYLCASRVGSNQPQHFGDGTRLSIL.

This chain joins TRBV7-2 and TRBJ2-1, with D hard to call. Germline V gene data show CDR1 as SGHTA and CDR2 as FQGNSA. The CDR3 loop spans 14 amino acids. The ends were cut back, 5 bases at V and 4 bases at J, with 12 bases in the middle. This chain's CDR3 is CASSLNPAYNEQFF. The CDR3 DNA follows: TGTGCCAGCAGCCTGAATCCCGCTTACAATGAGCAGTTCTTC.

V gene TRBV18 combines with J gene TRBJ2-2; D unresolved. V was trimmed by 1 base and J by 2 bases, leaving 8 bases between them. CDR3 length: 15 residues. The germline gives CDR1 KGHSH, CDR2 LQKENI. The CDR3 nucleotides read TGTGCCAGCTCACCACGGAACATCAACACCGGGGAGCTGTTTTTT. It codes for CASSPRNINTGELFF.

The chain is built from TRBV5-6 and TRBJ2-2; D is unclear. Germline CDR1 is SGHDT and CDR2 is YYEEEE. The CDR3 is 14 amino acids. V was trimmed by 8 bases and J by 0 bases, leaving 11 bases between them. DNA of the CDR3: TGTGCCAGTTGCCAGGATTCGAACACCGGGGAGCTGTTTTTT. This translates into CASCQDSNTGELFF.

The chain is built from TRBV2 and TRBJ1-2; 9 nucleotides align to TRBD1. The V segment lost 8 bases and the J segment 6 bases; nucleotides outside the gene matches: 4. The CDR3 has 12 residues. Looked up from germline, CDR1 is SNHLY and CDR2 is FYNNEI. The CDR3: CASRQGGDGYTF. For the CDR3, the DNA is TGTGCCAGCCGACAGGGGGGTGATGGCTACACCTTC. Looking up the rest from reference TRBV2 and TRBJ1-2 gives the full variable domain: EPEVTQTPSHQVTQMGQEVILRCVPISNHLYFYWYRQILGQKVEFLVSFYNNEISEKSEIFDDQFSVERPDGSNFTLKIRSTKLEDSAMYFCASRQGGDGYTFGSGTRLTVV.

This chain uses TRBV18 with TRBJ2-2; D is undetermined. The length of the CDR3 is 14 residues. Trimming took 2 bases from V and 6 from J, leaving 10 bases between them. Germline CDR1 and CDR2: KGHSH and LQKENI. The CDR3 sequence: CASSPASHAGELFF. CDR3 bases: TGTGCCAGCTCACCAGCCAGCCATGCCGGGGAGCTGTTTTTT. Full variable domain (rest looked up from reference TRBV18 and TRBJ2-2): NAGVMQNPRHLVRRRGQEARLRCSPMKGHSHVYWYRQLPEEGLKFMVYLQKENIIDESGMPKERFSAEFPKEGPSILRIQQVVRGDSAAYFCASSPASHAGELFFGEGSRLTVL.

This clone was detected only a few times. V is TRBV7-2 and J is TRBJ2-7; no firm D call. V lost 6 bases and J 0 bases, leaving 9 bases between the germline ends. The CDR3 is 13 amino acids. CDR1 is SGHTA, CDR2 FQGNSA, per germline. CDR3 region: CASRFGSSYEQYF. The DNA for the CDR3 is TGTGCCAGCAGATTTGGCAGCTCCTACGAGCAGTACTTC.

The chain employs TRBV19 and TRBJ1-5; weak D call: TRBD1 (6 bases). Germline lookup yields CDR1 LNHDA and CDR2 SQIVND (reference sequence). The ends were cut back, 5 bases at V and 3 bases at J, with 8 bases in the middle. This CDR3 has 13 amino acids. The CDR3 reads CASSRDINQPQHF. CDR3 nucleotide sequence: TGTGCCAGTAGTCGGGACATCAATCAGCCCCAGCATTTT.

The gene calls are TRBV5-1 and TRBJ2-5; 12 nucleotides agree with TRBD2. J was trimmed by 9 bases and V by 2 bases; bases with no gene match: 11. Germline-derived CDR1 and CDR2 are SGHRS and YFSETQ. The CDR3 runs 16 residues. CDR3 sequence reads: CASSFLAGGGSTSQYF. CDR3 nucleotides: TGCGCCAGCAGCTTCCTAGCGGGAGGGGGGTCCACGTCCCAGTACTTC.

The V and J genes are TRBV30 and TRBJ2-5, with TRBD1 matching over 11 bases. From germline, CDR1 is GTSNPN and CDR2 SVGIG (reference sequence). This CDR3 has 15 amino acids. After removal of 3 bases from V and 2 bases from J, the junction contained 5 bases not matched to a gene. CDR3 sequence reads: CAWRPGQGVQETQYF. The CDR3 DNA follows: TGTGCCTGGAGACCGGGACAGGGGGTACAAGAGACCCAGTACTTC.

J is TRBJ1-2 and V is TRBV29-1; D is possibly TRBD1 (5 bases). V dropped 7 bases and J dropped 6 bases, with 21 bases sitting between them. Germline values: CDR1 SQVTM, CDR2 ANQGSEA. The CDR3 is 14 amino acids. CDR3 nucleotide sequence: TGCAGCGCTTATTCCGGGACCCCAAACGATGGCTACACCTTC. It yields the protein CSAYSGTPNDGYTF.

The chain uses TRBV5-6 and TRBJ2-2, with 7 bases fitting TRBD1. The CDR3 extends over 15 amino acids. The junction had 6 bases not matched to a gene; V was cut back by 2 bases and J by 5 bases. Germline lookup yields CDR1 SGHDT and CDR2 YYEEEE. The CDR3 coding sequence is TGTGCCAGCAGCTTTAGGGACAGAAAGACCGGGGAGCTGTTTTTT. It yields the protein CASSFRDRKTGELFF.

This sequence joins TRBV7-9 and TRBJ2-2, with D unresolved. Between the trimmed V and J ends, which lost 5 bases and 3 bases, there was a span of 4 bases. The germline V gene encodes CDR1 SEHNR and CDR2 FQNEAQ (reference sequence). The CDR3 has 12 amino acids. In DNA, the CDR3 is TGTGCCAGCAGCCCGTACACCGGGGAGCTGTTTTTT. This translates into CASSPYTGELFF.

V and J are TRBV5-6 and TRBJ2-3, with TRBD2 matching over 8 bases. V shed 0 bases and J 2 bases; nucleotides not matched to a gene: 5. This CDR3 has 16 amino acids. Germline CDR1 SGHDT, CDR2 YYEEEE. CDR3 DNA: TGTGCCAGCAGCTTGGGGGTAGCGGGAACCACAGATACGCAGTATTTT. The encoded protein is CASSLGVAGTTDTQYF.

There are a few counts of this clone. J is TRBJ2-7 and V is TRBV7-9; 8 bases map to TRBD1. V lost 5 bases, J lost 3 bases, and 12 bases stayed unmatched. There are 16 residues in the CDR3. The germline V gene has CDR1 SEHNR and CDR2 FQNEAQ (reference sequence). The CDR3 sequence is CASSPLGQGNFYEQYF. In DNA form, the CDR3 reads TGTGCCAGCAGCCCCCTAGGACAGGGCAACTTCTACGAGCAGTACTTC.

This clone is a singleton in its sample. The chain joins TRBV2 to TRBJ2-7; unclear D gene. From germline, CDR1 is SNHLY and CDR2 FYNNEI. V lost 6 bases and J 3 bases, leaving 12 bases between the germline ends. The CDR3 runs to 13 residues. The CDR3 DNA follows: TGTGCCAGCAGCCTCCGGAGCAGCTACGAGCAGTACTTC. This encodes CASSLRSSYEQYF.